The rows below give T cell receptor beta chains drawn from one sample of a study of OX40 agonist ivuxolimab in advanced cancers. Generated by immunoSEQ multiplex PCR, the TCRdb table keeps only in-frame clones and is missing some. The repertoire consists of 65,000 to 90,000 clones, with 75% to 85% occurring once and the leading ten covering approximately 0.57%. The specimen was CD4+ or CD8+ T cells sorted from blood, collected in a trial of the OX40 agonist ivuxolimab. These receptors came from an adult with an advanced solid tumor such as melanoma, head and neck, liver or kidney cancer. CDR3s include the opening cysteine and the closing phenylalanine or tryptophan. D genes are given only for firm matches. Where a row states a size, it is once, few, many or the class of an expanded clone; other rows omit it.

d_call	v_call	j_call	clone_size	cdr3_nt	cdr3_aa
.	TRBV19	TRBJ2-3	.	TGTGCCAGTAGTCCCCTGTCAGGAGATACGCAGTATTTT	CASSPLSGDTQYF
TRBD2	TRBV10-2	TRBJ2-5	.	TGCGCCAGCAGGGGGGGACTACCCCAAGAGACCCAGTACTTC	CASRGGLPQETQYF
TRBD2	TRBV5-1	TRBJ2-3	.	TGCGCCAGCAGCGCAGGGACTAGCGGTAAGAGCACAGATACGCAGTATTTT	CASSAGTSGKSTDTQYF
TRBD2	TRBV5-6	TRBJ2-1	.	TGTGCCAGCAGCTCGAAAGCGGGGGGGCCTTACAATGAGCAGTTCTTC	CASSSKAGGPYNEQFF
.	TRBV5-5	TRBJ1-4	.	TGTGCCAGCAGCTTGTCGCAGGACAGATCTGAAAAACTGTTTTTT	CASSLSQDRSEKLFF
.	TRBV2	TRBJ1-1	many	TGTGCCAGCAGAGGGACTGAAGCTTTCTTT	CASRGTEAFF
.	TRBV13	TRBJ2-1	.	TGTGCCAGCAGCTTAGGGGGCACGAGGCGCTCCTACAATGAGCAGTTCTTC	CASSLGGTRRSYNEQFF
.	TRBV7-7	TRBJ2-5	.	TGTGCTAGCAGCTTCCACCCTGGGGAGACCCAGTACTTC	CASSFHPGETQYF
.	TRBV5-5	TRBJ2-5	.	TGTGCCAGCAGCACGGGAAGCCAAGAGACCCAGTACTTC	CASSTGSQETQYF
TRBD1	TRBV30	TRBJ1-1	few	TGTGCCTGGAAAGAGACAGGGAGGACTGAAGCTTTCTTT	CAWKETGRTEAFF
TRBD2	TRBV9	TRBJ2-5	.	TGTGCCAGCAGCGTAGTCGGCGGGGGGGCCGGGGAGACCCAGTACTTC	CASSVVGGGAGETQYF
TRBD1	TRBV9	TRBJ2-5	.	TGTGCCAGCGGGGGGACAGGAGAACCCCAAGAGACCCAGTACTTC	CASGGTGEPQETQYF
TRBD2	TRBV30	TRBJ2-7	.	TGTGCCTGGAGTGGGGGACTAGGTCCCTACGAGCAGTACTTC	CAWSGGLGPYEQYF
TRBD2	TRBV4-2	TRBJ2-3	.	TGTGCCAGCAGCCAATTTAGCGGGGGGGCGGACACGCAGTATTTT	CASSQFSGGADTQYF
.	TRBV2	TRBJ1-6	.	TGTGCCAGCAGCGGAGGACGGGGGCATTCACCCCTCCACTTT	CASSGGRGHSPLHF
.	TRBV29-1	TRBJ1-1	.	TGCAGCGTGACCGGGACAAATTTAAACACTGAAGCTTTCTTT	CSVTGTNLNTEAFF
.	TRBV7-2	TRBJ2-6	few	TGTGCCAGCAGCCGAGGCTCTGGGGCCAACGTCCTGACTTTC	CASSRGSGANVLTF
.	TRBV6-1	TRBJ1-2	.	TGTGCCAGCATTGGTTTCCGAGTAGGCGCCTTC	CASIGFRVGAF
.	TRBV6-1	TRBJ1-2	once	TGTGCCAGCACCGTAGGAGGGGACGTAGGCTACACCTTC	CASTVGGDVGYTF
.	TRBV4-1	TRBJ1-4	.	TGCGCCAGCAAAGGGATCGGCCGTCGCTTTAATGAAAAACTGTTTTTT	CASKGIGRRFNEKLFF
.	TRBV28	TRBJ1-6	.	TGTGCCAGCAGCCCTGGAGATCATAATTCACCCCTCCACTTT	CASSPGDHNSPLHF
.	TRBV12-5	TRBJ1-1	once	TGTGCTAGTGGCCCTTCACAGGGTTTGGGCGGAGCTTTCTTT	CASGPSQGLGGAFF
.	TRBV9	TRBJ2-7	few	TGTGCCAGCAGCGCTTCAGGATTGGGGAGCTACGAGCAGTACTTC	CASSASGLGSYEQYF
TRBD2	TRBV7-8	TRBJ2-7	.	TGTGCCAGCAGCTTACGGCTAGCGGGGTACTACGAGCAGTACTTC	CASSLRLAGYYEQYF
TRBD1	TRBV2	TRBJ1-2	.	TGTGCCAGCCGCTTAACAGGGGGAGGCTACACCTTC	CASRLTGGGYTF
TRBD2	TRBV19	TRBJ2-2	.	TGTGCCTCCATGCGGGGGGTAGCTACCGGGGAGCTGTTTTTT	CASMRGVATGELFF
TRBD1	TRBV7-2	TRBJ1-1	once	TGTGCCAGCAGCTTGGGGGCAGGGGGCTCGAACACTGAAGCTTTCTTT	CASSLGAGGSNTEAFF
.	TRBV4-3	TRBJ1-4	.	TGCGCCAGCAGCCAAAACGCCAACAGGGCCACTAATGAAAAACTGTTTTTT	CASSQNANRATNEKLFF
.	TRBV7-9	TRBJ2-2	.	TGTGCCAGCAGCGCACAGGGATACGCCGGGGAGCTGTTTTTT	CASSAQGYAGELFF
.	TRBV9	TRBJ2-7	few	TGTGCCAGCAGCGTAGACGGGACCTACGAGCAGTACTTC	CASSVDGTYEQYF
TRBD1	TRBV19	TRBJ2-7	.	TGTGCCAGTAGTCCCTCGCAGACAGGGTCCTACGAGCAGTACTTC	CASSPSQTGSYEQYF
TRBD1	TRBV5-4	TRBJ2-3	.	TGTGCCAGCAGCTTGGGGACAGGGATCATGACAGATACGCAGTATTTT	CASSLGTGIMTDTQYF
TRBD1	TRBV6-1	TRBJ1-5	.	TGTGCCAGCAGTAAAGACTTCGTGGGACAGAATAGCAATCAGCCCCAGCATTTT	CASSKDFVGQNSNQPQHF
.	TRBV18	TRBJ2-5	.	TGTGCCAGCTCACCACCCCAAGAGACCCAGTACTTC	CASSPPQETQYF
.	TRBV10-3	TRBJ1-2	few	TGTGCCATCGGGGAATTGGACTATGGCTACACCTTC	CAIGELDYGYTF
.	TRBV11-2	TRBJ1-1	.	TGTGCCAGCACTCGGACGGCTCATGAAGCTTTCTTT	CASTRTAHEAFF
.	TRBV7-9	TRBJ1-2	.	TGTGCCAGCCCCCCCGTGATGGGGGGAAGCAACGGCTACACCTTC	CASPPVMGGSNGYTF
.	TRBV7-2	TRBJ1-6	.	TGTGCCAGCAGCTTAAGGCTAGGCAGCAACAATTCACCCCTCCACTTT	CASSLRLGSNNSPLHF
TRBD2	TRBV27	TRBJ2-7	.	TGTGCCAGCAGTTTACCGGGACTACGACCAGAGAGCTCCTACGAGCAGTACTTC	CASSLPGLRPESSYEQYF
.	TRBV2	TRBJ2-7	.	TGTGCCAGCAGTTCGGGCTTCCAGTCCGAGCAGTACTTC	CASSSGFQSEQYF
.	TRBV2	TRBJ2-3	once	TGTGCCAGCAGTTTACGACGGCGGTCTACAGATACGCAGTATTTT	CASSLRRRSTDTQYF
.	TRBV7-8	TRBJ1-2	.	TGTGCCAGCAGACCTACAGATAACTATGGCTACACCTTC	CASRPTDNYGYTF
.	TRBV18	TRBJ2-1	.	TGTGCCAGCTCACCAACGGCAATTAGGGACAATGAGCAGTTCTTC	CASSPTAIRDNEQFF
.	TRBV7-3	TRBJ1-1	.	TGTGCCAGCAGCTCTGGTCTGAACACTGAAGCTTTCTTT	CASSSGLNTEAFF
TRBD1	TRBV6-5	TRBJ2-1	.	TGTGCCAGCAGTTACTCGCCCGGGACAGCCTACAATGAGCAGTTCTTC	CASSYSPGTAYNEQFF
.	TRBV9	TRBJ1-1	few	TGTGCCAGCAGCGTAGATGGAGGATCCGGTGCAGCTTTCTTT	CASSVDGGSGAAFF
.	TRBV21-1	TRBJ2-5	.	TGTGCCAGCAGTACCCTTCGGCAGCAAGAGACCCAGTACTTC	CASSTLRQQETQYF
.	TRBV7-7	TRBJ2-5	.	TGTGCCAGCAGCTTAGTGGGGCAGCAAGAGACCCAGTACTTC	CASSLVGQQETQYF
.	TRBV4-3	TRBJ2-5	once	TGCGCCAGCAGCCAAGAGTCGGGCCCCCGGGGTGGGACCCAGTACTTC	CASSQESGPRGGTQYF
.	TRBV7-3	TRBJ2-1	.	TGTGCCAGCAGCTTAACGGAACAGGAGCAGTTCTTC	CASSLTEQEQFF
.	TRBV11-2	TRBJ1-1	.	TGTGCCAGCAGCCCCGTGAACACTGAAGCTTTCTTT	CASSPVNTEAFF